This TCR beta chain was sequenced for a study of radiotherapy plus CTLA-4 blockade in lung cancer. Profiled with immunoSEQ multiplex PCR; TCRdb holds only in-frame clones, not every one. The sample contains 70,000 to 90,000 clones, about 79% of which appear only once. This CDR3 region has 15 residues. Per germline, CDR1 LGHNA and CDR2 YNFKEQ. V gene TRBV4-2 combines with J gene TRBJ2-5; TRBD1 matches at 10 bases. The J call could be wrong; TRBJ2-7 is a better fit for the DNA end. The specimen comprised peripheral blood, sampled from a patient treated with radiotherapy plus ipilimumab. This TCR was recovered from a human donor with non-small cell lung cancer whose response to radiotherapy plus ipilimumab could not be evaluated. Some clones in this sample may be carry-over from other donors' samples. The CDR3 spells CASSQDKGQGDEQYF. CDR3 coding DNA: TGTGCCAGCAGCCAAGATAAAGGACAGGGGGACGAGCAGTACTTC.